A selection of T cell receptor beta chains follows, all from one sample in a study of T-cell reconstitution after alpha-beta-depleted transplantation in children. TCRdb processed the PCR reads anew with MiXCR; each CDR3 protein has one entry. The sample shows roughly 300,000 distinct CDR3 sequences, around a tenth of them seen only once. The starting material was peripheral blood, obtained 180 days after TCRalphabeta/CD19-depleted stem cell transplant. The source is a male patient under 10 years old who had a stem cell transplant for chronic granulomatous disease, so the T cells may come from the graft donor. CDR3s include the opening cysteine and the closing phenylalanine or tryptophan. A D gene is named only where the DNA matches it firmly. Part of the rows lack a size; the others show once, few, many or a class for expanded clones.

clone_size j_call d_call v_call cdr3_nt cdr3_aa
many TRBJ2-1 TRBD1 TRBV5-1 TGCGCCAGCAGCTTGCGGACAGGTTACAATGAGCAGTTCTTC CASSLRTGYNEQFF
many TRBJ2-7 TRBD1 TRBV19 TGTGCCAGTAGTACGAACCGGGACAGGGCCTACGAGCAGTACTTC CASSTNRDRAYEQYF
many TRBJ2-5 NA TRBV5-1 TGCGCCAGCAGCTTGGCCCTAGGGGAGACCCAGTACTTC CASSLALGETQYF
many TRBJ2-7 TRBD2 TRBV18 TGTGCCAGCTCACCGGGACTAGCGGGAGACGAGCAGTACTTC CASSPGLAGDEQYF
NA TRBJ2-1 NA TRBV30 TGTGCCTTGAATGAGCAGTTCTTC CALNEQFF
many TRBJ2-5 TRBD1 TRBV7-3 TGTGCCAGCAGCGCACAGGGGCCGGAGACCCAGTACTTC CASSAQGPETQYF
many TRBJ2-5 TRBD2 TRBV15 TGTGCCACCAGCAGGTTAGCCCCTAGCGGGGGTCTCCCGGAGACCCAGTACTTC CATSRLAPSGGLPETQYF
many TRBJ1-4 NA TRBV28 TGTGCCAGCAGTTTTCTGGGCCTCCGGAATGAAAAACTGTTTTTT CASSFLGLRNEKLFF
many TRBJ2-5 NA TRBV10-3 TGTGCCATCAGTGAGTCGGGGGGCAGGCAAGAGACCCAGTACTTC CAISESGGRQETQYF
many TRBJ2-1 NA TRBV27 TGTGCCAGCAGTTTAACGGGGTTTTACTCCTACAATGAGCAGTTCTTC CASSLTGFYSYNEQFF
many TRBJ2-3 NA TRBV7-2 TGTGCCAGCAGCTCGCCTGTGGAGAGCCTCACAGATACGCAGTATTTT CASSSPVESLTDTQYF
many TRBJ2-5 NA TRBV12-3/TRBV12-4 TGTGCCAGCTCCTATCGGGGAGGTATCAAGGCCCAGTACTTC CASSYRGGIKAQYF
few TRBJ2-1 TRBD2 TRBV28 TGTGCCAGCAGTTTTTGGATAGCGGGAGGGCCCTCTGAGCAGTTCTTC CASSFWIAGGPSEQFF
few TRBJ2-4 TRBD2 TRBV20-1 TGCAGTGCTCGGACTAGCGGGGGTTGGTCGGCCAAAAACATTCAGTACTTC CSARTSGGWSAKNIQYF
many TRBJ2-7 NA TRBV29-1 TGCAGCGGAACCGATCCCCCCGAGCAGTACTTC CSGTDPPEQYF
many TRBJ2-3 NA TRBV15 TGTGCCACCAGCAGAGAGAGGGCAGGCTCAGATACGCAGTATTTT CATSRERAGSDTQYF
many TRBJ2-5 TRBD1 TRBV7-6 TGTGCCAGTTTCCCCGGGACAGGGGTTTTTGAGACCCAGTACTTC CASFPGTGVFETQYF
many TRBJ2-3 NA TRBV7-3 TGTGCCAGCAGCTTCGTTCTCACAGATACGCAGTATTTT CASSFVLTDTQYF
many TRBJ2-6 NA TRBV27 TGTGCCAGCAGTTCCCCATCCCAACGTCCCAACGTCCTGACTTTC CASSSPSQRPNVLTF
NA TRBJ2-5 TRBD2 TRBV23-1 TGCGCCAGCAGTCAAGGACTAGCGGGGGAAGAGACCCAGTACTTC CASSQGLAGEETQYF
many TRBJ1-2 TRBD1 TRBV7-8 TGTGCCAGCAGCTCACTAATTACAGGGGCACGCTATGGCTACACCTTC CASSSLITGARYGYTF
many TRBJ2-1 TRBD2 TRBV14 TGTGCCAGCAGCCACAAAAGAGCGGGGGAAGCCGTCTTC CASSHKRAGEAVF
many TRBJ2-7 NA TRBV7-9 TGTGCCAGCAGCTACACAGGCGGTGGGCAGTACTTC CASSYTGGGQYF
many TRBJ2-7 NA TRBV29-1 TGCAGCGGCGGGGATTTCTACGAGCAGTACTTC CSGGDFYEQYF
many TRBJ2-5 NA TRBV28 TGTGCCAGCAGTTTTTCGTTGGGGACACCACACGACTTC CASSFSLGTPHDF
many TRBJ2-1 NA TRBV5-5 TGTGCCAGCAGCTTAAGCCACCAGGAGCGGTTCTTC CASSLSHQERFF
NA TRBJ1-5 TRBD1 TRBV28 TGTGCCAGCAGTCCCGGGACAGGCGTAAATCAGCCCCAGCATTTT CASSPGTGVNQPQHF
few TRBJ1-1 NA TRBV12-3/TRBV12-4 TGTGCCAGCAAACCCCTCAGGGGTGGCACTGAAGCTTTCTTT CASKPLRGGTEAFF
many TRBJ2-7 TRBD2 TRBV12-3/TRBV12-4 TGTGCCAGCAGAACCTCTAGCGGGATTGGAGTCTGGGAGCAGTACTTC CASRTSSGIGVWEQYF
many TRBJ2-1 NA TRBV12-3/TRBV12-4 TGTGCCAGCACCGCACCCGGGACATACAATGAGCAGTTCTTC CASTAPGTYNEQFF
few TRBJ1-5 NA TRBV19 TGTGCCAGTAGTATAAGGGGGGATCAGCCCCAGCATTTT CASSIRGDQPQHF
NA TRBJ2-2 TRBD2 TRBV19 TGTGCCAGTGCGGGACTAGCGGGAACTTCAAACACCGGGGAGCTGTTTTTT CASAGLAGTSNTGELFF
many TRBJ2-7 TRBD2 TRBV27 TGTGCCAGCAGTTTATGGCTAGCGGGAGTCCACGAGCAGTACTTC CASSLWLAGVHEQYF
NA TRBJ1-2 NA TRBV3-1 TGTGCCACCAGCAAGACCGGGACGGGGAAGAGTGGCTACACCTTC CATSKTGTGKSGYTF
many TRBJ2-3 NA TRBV7-9 TGTGCCAGCAGCTTAGTTTTGGACGGCACAGATACGCAGTATTTT CASSLVLDGTDTQYF
many TRBJ2-1 TRBD1 TRBV6-1 TGTGCCAGCAGACCGAGACAGGGGGGGTACAATGAGCAGTTCTTC CASRPRQGGYNEQFF
many TRBJ2-7 NA TRBV4-2 TGTGCCAGCAGCGATACTAGCCGCAACTACGAGCAGTACTTC CASSDTSRNYEQYF
many TRBJ2-7 NA TRBV12-3/TRBV12-4 TGTGCCAGCAGTTCCCAGTCGCGGAGCTCCTACGAGCAGTACTTC CASSSQSRSSYEQYF
many TRBJ2-7 TRBD1 TRBV27 TGTGCCAGCAGCTCCCTCGGGACAGCCTACGAGCAGTACTTC CASSSLGTAYEQYF
NA TRBJ2-3 NA TRBV2 TGTGCCAGCAGAGATGGGGGACTTAGCTCAGATACGCAGTATTTT CASRDGGLSSDTQYF
many TRBJ2-3 NA TRBV28 TGTGCCAGCAACGCCTGGCCTAGTAGCACAGATACGCAGTATTTT CASNAWPSSTDTQYF
many TRBJ2-7 NA TRBV5-1 TGCGCCAGCAGCTCGGGGGGCGGGACGCTCCTGTACTTC CASSSGGGTLLYF
many TRBJ2-2 NA TRBV10-3 TGTGCCATCAGCTTAACAGGGAACACCGGGGAGCTGTTTTTT CAISLTGNTGELFF
many TRBJ2-3 NA TRBV12-3/TRBV12-4 TGTGCCACCAGGGACGGAGATGAAGATACGCAGTATTTT CATRDGDEDTQYF
many TRBJ2-5 NA TRBV20-1 TGCAGTGCCGGGCACTCCGGGACGAAAGAGACCCAGTACTTC CSAGHSGTKETQYF
many TRBJ2-7 NA TRBV7-2 TGTGCCAGCAGCCCAACAGCGGGCGAGCAGTACTTC CASSPTAGEQYF
NA TRBJ2-1 NA TRBV5-4 TGTGCCAGCAGCTTCCTGGACGGTGAGCAGTTCTTC CASSFLDGEQFF
many TRBJ2-7 TRBD2 TRBV7-6 TGTGCCAGCAGCTTACGGTGGGAGGGCCTATACGAGCAGTACTTC CASSLRWEGLYEQYF
NA TRBJ2-6 NA TRBV7-9 TGTGCCAGCAGCCCCGGGCTAGTGGGAGGTCCTGGGGCCAACGTCCTGACTTTC CASSPGLVGGPGANVLTF
many TRBJ1-5 NA TRBV12-3/TRBV12-4 TGTGCCAGCAGTTTGCGACATCAGCCCCAGCATTTT CASSLRHQPQHF
many TRBJ1-4 NA TRBV5-1 TGCGCCAGCAGATTGGGGCCTAATGAAAAACTGTTTTTT CASRLGPNEKLFF
many TRBJ1-1 NA TRBV9 TGTGCCAGCAGCTCGGGCCCGAGCACTGAAGCTTTCTTT CASSSGPSTEAFF
many TRBJ2-1 NA TRBV5-1 TGCGCCAGCAGCTTGTTTAATTCGGCTGAGCAGTTCTTC CASSLFNSAEQFF
NA TRBJ2-1 NA TRBV7-9 TGTGCCAGCAGCTCAGCACCCCCCGGGGACAATGAGCAGTTCTTC CASSSAPPGDNEQFF
many TRBJ2-5 NA TRBV12-3/TRBV12-4 TGTGCCACTGCACAGGGGGCGGGGGGGACCCAGTACTTC CATAQGAGGTQYF
many TRBJ2-5 NA TRBV20-1 TGCAGTGCTAGACCCCAGGTAGAGACCCAGTACTTC CSARPQVETQYF
many TRBJ2-2 NA TRBV10-2 TGCGCCAGCAGGCGCCAGGAAAACACCGGGGAGCTGTTTTTT CASRRQENTGELFF
many TRBJ1-4 NA TRBV5-5 TGTGCCAGCAGCTTGGACCCACCTACACGGGGTTTCGATGAAAAACTGTTTTTT CASSLDPPTRGFDEKLFF
many TRBJ2-1 TRBD2 TRBV12-3/TRBV12-4 TGTGCCAGCACACAACTAGCGGGAGTGGGGAATGAGCAGTTCTTC CASTQLAGVGNEQFF